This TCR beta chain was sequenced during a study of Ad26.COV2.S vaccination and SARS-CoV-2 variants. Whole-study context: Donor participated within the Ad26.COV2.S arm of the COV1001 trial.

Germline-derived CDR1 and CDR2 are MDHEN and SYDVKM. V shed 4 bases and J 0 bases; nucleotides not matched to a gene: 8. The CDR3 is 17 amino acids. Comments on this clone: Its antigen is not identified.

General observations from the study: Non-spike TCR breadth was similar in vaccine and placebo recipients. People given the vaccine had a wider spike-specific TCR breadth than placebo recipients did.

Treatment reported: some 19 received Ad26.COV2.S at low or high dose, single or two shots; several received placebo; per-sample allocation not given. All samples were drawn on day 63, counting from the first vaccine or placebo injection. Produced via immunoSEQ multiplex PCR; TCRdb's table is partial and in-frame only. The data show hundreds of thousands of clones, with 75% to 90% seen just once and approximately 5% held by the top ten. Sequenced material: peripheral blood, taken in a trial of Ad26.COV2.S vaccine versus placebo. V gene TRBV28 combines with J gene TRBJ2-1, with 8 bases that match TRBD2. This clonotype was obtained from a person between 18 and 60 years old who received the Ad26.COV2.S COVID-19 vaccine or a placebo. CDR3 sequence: CASSSGTSGDSYNEQFF. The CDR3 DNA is TGTGCCAGCAGTTCCGGGACTAGTGGGGACTCCTACAATGAGCAGTTCTTC.